The rows below give T cell receptor beta chains drawn from one sample of a study of cytomegalovirus exposure and HLA in healthy donors. Produced via immunoSEQ multiplex PCR; TCRdb's table is partial and in-frame only. The sample consists of around 140,000 clones, approximately 86% of them appearing once. Material: PBMCs. These receptors originate from a young man in good health and CMV-seropositive. Each CDR3 is given with its conserved first and last residue. The order of the fields is V gene, J gene, CDR3 protein.

v_gene: TRBV9
j_gene: TRBJ2-1
CDR3aa: CASSGTGTNEQFF

v_gene: TRBV4-1
j_gene: TRBJ2-1
CDR3aa: CASSQEDLQLAGNEQFF

v_gene: TRBV19
j_gene: TRBJ1-2
CDR3aa: CASSIGQGSGYGYTF

v_gene: TRBV27
j_gene: TRBJ1-6
CDR3aa: CASSQRARVGNSPLHF

v_gene: TRBV13
j_gene: TRBJ2-1
CDR3aa: CASSLYLTGGAGNEQFF

v_gene: TRBV27
j_gene: TRBJ2-7
CDR3aa: CASSPYRVEGASYEQYF

v_gene: TRBV7-2
j_gene: TRBJ1-1
CDR3aa: CASSPWAGAEAEAFF

v_gene: TRBV6-5
j_gene: TRBJ1-2
CDR3aa: CASRGTGGDYGYTF

v_gene: TRBV7-9
j_gene: TRBJ1-4
CDR3aa: CASGENNEKLFF

v_gene: TRBV30
j_gene: TRBJ2-7
CDR3aa: CARAGTSARWGSYEQYF

v_gene: TRBV9
j_gene: TRBJ2-1
CDR3aa: CASSVGDRGSYNEQFF

v_gene: TRBV5-1
j_gene: TRBJ2-5
CDR3aa: CASSFKGGAKETQYF

v_gene: TRBV5-6
j_gene: TRBJ1-5
CDR3aa: CASSSGNQPQHF

v_gene: TRBV7-2
j_gene: TRBJ2-2
CDR3aa: CASSPAGGANTGELFF

v_gene: TRBV28
j_gene: TRBJ1-2
CDR3aa: CASSLGGGYGYTF

v_gene: TRBV7-8
j_gene: TRBJ2-1
CDR3aa: CASSRGAVSSYNEQFF

v_gene: TRBV6-5
j_gene: TRBJ2-7
CDR3aa: CASSHPGAGGLQYF

v_gene: TRBV28
j_gene: TRBJ1-4
CDR3aa: CASKRTGGDEKLFF

v_gene: TRBV27
j_gene: TRBJ2-7
CDR3aa: CASRSPLRGRYEQYF

v_gene: TRBV6-1
j_gene: TRBJ1-5
CDR3aa: CASARQGDNQPQHF

v_gene: TRBV29-1
j_gene: TRBJ2-1
CDR3aa: CSVEVGSGNTYNEQFF

v_gene: TRBV6-5
j_gene: TRBJ1-2
CDR3aa: CASSETANYGYTF

v_gene: TRBV27
j_gene: TRBJ2-7
CDR3aa: CASRRTGVVDEQYF

v_gene: TRBV5-1
j_gene: TRBJ2-5
CDR3aa: CASSYKLETQYF

v_gene: TRBV9
j_gene: TRBJ1-1
CDR3aa: CASSPSYSSEAFF

v_gene: TRBV5-1
j_gene: TRBJ2-2
CDR3aa: CASSLSGRSGELFF

v_gene: TRBV7-9
j_gene: TRBJ1-1
CDR3aa: CASSLAGSVRTAGTEAFF

v_gene: TRBV19
j_gene: TRBJ1-5
CDR3aa: CASSIVQAPAPQHF

v_gene: TRBV27
j_gene: TRBJ1-5
CDR3aa: CASSSGLNQPQHF

v_gene: TRBV5-1
j_gene: TRBJ1-6
CDR3aa: CASSLAQGSSPLHF

v_gene: TRBV5-1
j_gene: TRBJ1-3
CDR3aa: CASSLGSSGNTIYF

v_gene: TRBV19
j_gene: TRBJ1-5
CDR3aa: CASTQQGANQPQHF

v_gene: TRBV5-1
j_gene: TRBJ2-3
CDR3aa: CASSPTGLAGGDTQYF

v_gene: TRBV5-1
j_gene: TRBJ2-5
CDR3aa: CASSVGGQETQYF

v_gene: TRBV5-5
j_gene: TRBJ2-1
CDR3aa: CASSLARLAGGKHNEQFF

v_gene: TRBV10-3
j_gene: TRBJ1-5
CDR3aa: CAISEQAGGRSNQPQHF